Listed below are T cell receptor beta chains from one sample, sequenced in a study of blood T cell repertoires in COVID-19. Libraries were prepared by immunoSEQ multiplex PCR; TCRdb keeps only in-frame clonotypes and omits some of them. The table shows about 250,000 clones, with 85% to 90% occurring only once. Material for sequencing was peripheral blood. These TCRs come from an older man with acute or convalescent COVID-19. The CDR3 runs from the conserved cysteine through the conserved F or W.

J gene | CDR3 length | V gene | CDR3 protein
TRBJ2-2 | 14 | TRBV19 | CASRRGGAAGELFF
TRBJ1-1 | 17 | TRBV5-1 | CASSSAGTGGVNTEAFF
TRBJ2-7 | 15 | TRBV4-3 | CASSQEIHPSYEQYF
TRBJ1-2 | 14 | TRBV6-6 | CASMGPRQSYGYTF
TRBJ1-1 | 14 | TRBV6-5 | CASRRRPETAEAFF
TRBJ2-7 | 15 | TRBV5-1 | CASSLEAGGKNEQYF
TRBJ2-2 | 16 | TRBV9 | CASSVDRDRAAGELFF
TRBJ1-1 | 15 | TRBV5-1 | CASSFRDTGRDEAFF
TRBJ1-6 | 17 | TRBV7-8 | CASSLEGGSSYNSPLHF
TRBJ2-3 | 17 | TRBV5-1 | CASSDRLSGGATDTQYF
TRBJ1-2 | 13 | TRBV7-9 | CASSLQDNYGYTF
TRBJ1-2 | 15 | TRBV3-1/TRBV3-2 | CASSQSPQVYYGYTF
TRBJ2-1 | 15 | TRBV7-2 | CASRNLAAPWNEQFF
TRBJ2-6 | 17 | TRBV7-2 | CASSSPGLAAGANVLTF
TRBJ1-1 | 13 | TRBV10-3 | CAIRADLNTEAFF
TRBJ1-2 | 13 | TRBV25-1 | CASRPGTGAGYTF
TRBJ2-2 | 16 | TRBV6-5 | CASSFLAGVSGGELFF
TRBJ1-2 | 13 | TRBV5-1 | CASSSDRFYGYTF
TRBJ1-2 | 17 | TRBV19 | CASSLTHGALLNYGYTF
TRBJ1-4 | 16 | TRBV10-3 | CAISGGQASTNEKLFF
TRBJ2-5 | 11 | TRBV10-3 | CASRGEETQYF
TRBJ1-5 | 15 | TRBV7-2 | CASSLPTGGNQPQHF
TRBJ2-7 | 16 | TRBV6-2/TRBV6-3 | CASSYTLVGGDYEQYF